Listed below are T cell receptor beta chains from one sample, sequenced in a study of blood T cell repertoires in COVID-19. TCRdb keeps only in-frame clones here, not all; method: immunoSEQ multiplex PCR. The table has about 210,000 clones, 85% to 90% seen once. The sequencing input was peripheral blood. Receptors originate from a young man with active or convalescent COVID-19. The CDR3 runs from the conserved cysteine through the conserved F or W. D genes are given only for firm matches.

TRBJ1-6 | . | TRBV21-1 | CARKGSGDRGKDSPLHF | TGTGCCAGGAAAGGGTCCGGGGACAGGGGAAAAGATTCACCCCTCCACTTT
TRBJ1-5 | TRBD1 | TRBV6-2/TRBV6-3 | CASSYSRQGMFQPQHF | TGTGCCAGCAGTTACTCCCGACAGGGCATGTTCCAGCCCCAGCATTTT
TRBJ2-5 | TRBD1 | TRBV29-1 | CSVQGAKGETQYF | TGCAGCGTTCAGGGGGCGAAGGGAGAGACCCAGTACTTC
TRBJ2-2 | . | TRBV30 | CARRDSFGELFF | TGTGCCCGACGGGACTCCTTCGGGGAGCTGTTTTTT
TRBJ2-7 | . | TRBV9 | CASSVAGAGLTYEQYF | TGTGCCAGCAGCGTAGCTGGAGCAGGGCTCACCTACGAGCAGTACTTC
TRBJ2-1 | . | TRBV6-1 | CASSEGTAKGGEQFF | TGTGCCAGCAGTGAAGGGACAGCCAAGGGTGGTGAGCAGTTCTTC
TRBJ1-4 | . | TRBV5-1 | CASSGGQGWEKLFF | TGCGCCAGCAGCGGGGGCCAGGGGTGGGAAAAACTGTTTTTT
TRBJ2-1 | TRBD2 | TRBV10-3 | CAISSGGSSYNEQFF | TGTGCCATCAGTAGCGGGGGGAGCTCCTACAATGAGCAGTTCTTC
TRBJ1-2 | . | TRBV20-1 | CSASPRQTLNYGYTF | TGCAGTGCTAGTCCCCGACAGACTCTTAACTATGGCTACACCTTC
TRBJ1-3 | . | TRBV6-2/TRBV6-3 | CASSLSGNTIYF | TGTGCCAGCAGTCTCTCTGGAAACACCATATATTTT
TRBJ2-1 | . | TRBV6-5 | CASSYPGYNEQFF | TGTGCCAGCAGTTACCCAGGGTACAATGAGCAGTTCTTC
TRBJ1-1 | . | TRBV7-2 | CASSSPYEAFF | TGTGCCAGCAGCTCCCCCTATGAAGCTTTCTTT
TRBJ2-1 | TRBD2 | TRBV5-1 | CASSPQGLAANEQFF | TGCGCCAGCAGCCCCCAGGGACTAGCAGCCAATGAGCAGTTCTTC
TRBJ2-7 | . | TRBV27 | CASSFGPTPYEQYF | TGTGCCAGCAGTTTTGGGCCAACCCCCTACGAGCAGTACTTC
TRBJ2-1 | TRBD2 | TRBV19 | CASTLTLAGGGDEQFF | TGTGCCAGTACCCTAACACTAGCGGGAGGCGGTGATGAGCAGTTCTTC